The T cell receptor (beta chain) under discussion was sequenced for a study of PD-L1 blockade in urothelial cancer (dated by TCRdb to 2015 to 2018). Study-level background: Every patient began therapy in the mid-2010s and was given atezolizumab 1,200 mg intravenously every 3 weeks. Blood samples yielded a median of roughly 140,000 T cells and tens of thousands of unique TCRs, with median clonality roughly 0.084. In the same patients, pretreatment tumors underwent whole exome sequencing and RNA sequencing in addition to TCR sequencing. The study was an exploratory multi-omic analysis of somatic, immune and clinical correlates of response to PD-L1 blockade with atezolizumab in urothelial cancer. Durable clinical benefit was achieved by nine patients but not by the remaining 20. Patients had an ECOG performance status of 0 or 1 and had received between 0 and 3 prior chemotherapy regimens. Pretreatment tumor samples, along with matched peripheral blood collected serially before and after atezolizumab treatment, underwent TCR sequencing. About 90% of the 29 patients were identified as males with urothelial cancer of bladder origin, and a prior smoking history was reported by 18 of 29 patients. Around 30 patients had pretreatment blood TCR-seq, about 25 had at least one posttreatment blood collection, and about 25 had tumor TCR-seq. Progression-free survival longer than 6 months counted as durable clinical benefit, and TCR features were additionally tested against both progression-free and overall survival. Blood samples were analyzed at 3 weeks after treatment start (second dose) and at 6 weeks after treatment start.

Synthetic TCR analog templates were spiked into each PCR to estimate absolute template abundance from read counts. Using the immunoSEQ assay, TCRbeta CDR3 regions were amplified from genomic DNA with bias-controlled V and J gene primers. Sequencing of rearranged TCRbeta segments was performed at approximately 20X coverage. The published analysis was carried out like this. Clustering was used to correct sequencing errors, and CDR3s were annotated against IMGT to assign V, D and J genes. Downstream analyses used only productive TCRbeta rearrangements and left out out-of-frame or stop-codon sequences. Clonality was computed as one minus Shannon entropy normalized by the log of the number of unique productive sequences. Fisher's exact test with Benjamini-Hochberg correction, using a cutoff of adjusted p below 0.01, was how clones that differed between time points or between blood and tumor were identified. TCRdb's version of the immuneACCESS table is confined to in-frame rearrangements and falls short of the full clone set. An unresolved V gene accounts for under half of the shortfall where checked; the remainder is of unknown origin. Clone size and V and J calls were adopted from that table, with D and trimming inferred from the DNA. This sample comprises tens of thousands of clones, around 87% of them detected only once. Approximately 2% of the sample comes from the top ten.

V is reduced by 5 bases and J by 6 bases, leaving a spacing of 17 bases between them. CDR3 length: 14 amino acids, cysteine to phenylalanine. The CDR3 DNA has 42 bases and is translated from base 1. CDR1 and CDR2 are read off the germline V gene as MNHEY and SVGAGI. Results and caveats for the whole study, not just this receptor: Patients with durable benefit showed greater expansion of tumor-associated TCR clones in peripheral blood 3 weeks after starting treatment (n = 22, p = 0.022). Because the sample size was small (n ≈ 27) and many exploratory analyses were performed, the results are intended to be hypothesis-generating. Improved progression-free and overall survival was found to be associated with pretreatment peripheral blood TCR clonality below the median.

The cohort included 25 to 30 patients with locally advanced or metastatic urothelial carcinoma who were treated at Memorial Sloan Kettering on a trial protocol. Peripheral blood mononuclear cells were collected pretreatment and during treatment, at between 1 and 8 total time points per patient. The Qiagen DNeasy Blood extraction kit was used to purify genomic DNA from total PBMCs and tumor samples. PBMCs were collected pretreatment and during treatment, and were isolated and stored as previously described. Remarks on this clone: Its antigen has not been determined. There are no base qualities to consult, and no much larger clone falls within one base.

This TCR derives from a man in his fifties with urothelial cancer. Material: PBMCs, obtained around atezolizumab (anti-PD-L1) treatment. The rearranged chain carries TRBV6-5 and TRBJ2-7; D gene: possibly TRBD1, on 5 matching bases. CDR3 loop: CASSPLLGAGEQYF. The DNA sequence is TGTGCCAGCAGTCCCCTTCTAGGGGCCGGCGAGCAGTACTTC.